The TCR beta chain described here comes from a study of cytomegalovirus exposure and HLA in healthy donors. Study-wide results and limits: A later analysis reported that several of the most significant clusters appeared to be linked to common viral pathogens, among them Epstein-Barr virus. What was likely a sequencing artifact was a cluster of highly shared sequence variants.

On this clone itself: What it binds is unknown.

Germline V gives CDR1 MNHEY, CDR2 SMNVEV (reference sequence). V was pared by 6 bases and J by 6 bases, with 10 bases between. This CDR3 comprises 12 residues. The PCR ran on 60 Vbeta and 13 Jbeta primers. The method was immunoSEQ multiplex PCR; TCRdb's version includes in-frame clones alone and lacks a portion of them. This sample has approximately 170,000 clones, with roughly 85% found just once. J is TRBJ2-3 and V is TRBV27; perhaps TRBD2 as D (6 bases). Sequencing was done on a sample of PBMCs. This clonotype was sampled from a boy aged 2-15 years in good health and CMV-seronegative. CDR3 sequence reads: CASSNRGDTQYF. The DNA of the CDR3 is TGTGCCAGCAGCAACCGGGGGGATACGCAGTATTTT.